Listed below are T cell receptor beta chains from one sample, sequenced in a study of T cells in Graves' hyperthyroidism and ophthalmopathy. One entry per CDR3 protein, called by TCRdb with MiXCR from the multiplex PCR reads. The sample records 400,000 to 600,000 distinct CDR3 sequences, more than 15% being singletons. The sequencing input was blood. The receptors come from a woman aged 25 to 39 with Graves' ophthalmopathy. CDR3s include the opening cysteine and the closing phenylalanine or tryptophan. The D gene is left open where the match is weak. The size field is filled for only some rows; it gives once, few, many or a size class.

>17|TRBJ1-6|few|TRBV4-3|NA
TGCGCCAGCAGCCAAGATCGGTACAGGGCGGATAATTCACCCCTCCACTTT
CASSQDRYRADNSPLHF
>10|TRBJ2-2|many|TRBV30|NA
TGTGCCTGGGAGACCGGGGAGCTGTTTTTT
CAWETGELFF
>14|TRBJ2-7|few|TRBV20-1|TRBD2
TGCAGTGGGGGAAAGCGGGAGGCTTCCTACGAGCAGTACTTC
CSGGKREASYEQYF
>14|TRBJ1-1|many|TRBV12-3/TRBV12-4|NA
TGTGCCAGCAGTTTTGATGAGGGGAACACTGAAGCTTTCTTT
CASSFDEGNTEAFF
>15|TRBJ2-3|many|TRBV28|TRBD1
TGTGCCAGCAGTTTAATGGGACAGGAAACAGATACGCAGTATTTT
CASSLMGQETDTQYF
>13|TRBJ1-2|few|TRBV7-3|NA
TGTGCCAGCAGCACGGACAGAAACTATGGCTACACCTTC
CASSTDRNYGYTF
>16|TRBJ2-4|many|TRBV28|NA
TGTGCCATCCGAGCCGGGACACCCGTAGCCAAAAACATTCAGTACTTC
CAIRAGTPVAKNIQYF
>15|TRBJ1-5|few|TRBV7-8|NA
TGTGCCAGCAGCTTAGTTGGAGTTAGCTTGGAGCCCCAGCATTTT
CASSLVGVSLEPQHF
>15|TRBJ2-3|many|TRBV7-8|NA
TGTGCCAGCAGCTTAGAAACAGGGACCCGAGATACGCAGTATTTT
CASSLETGTRDTQYF
>16|TRBJ2-1|NA|TRBV28|NA
TGTGCCAGCTGCTCACTGGGAGTTTGGTCCTACAATGAGCAGTTCTTC
CASCSLGVWSYNEQFF